What follows are 14 T cell receptor beta chains derived from one specimen sequenced in a study of blood T cell repertoires in COVID-19. Data came from immunoSEQ multiplex PCR; TCRdb stores just in-frame clones and leaves some out. The profile shows 250,000 to 350,000 clones, approximately 88% of them singletons. Sequencing used peripheral blood. Receptors were obtained from a man younger than 30 who had recovered from COVID-19.

The CDR3 DNA reads as TGTGCCAGCAGCCAAGCCGCCTACGAGCAGTACTTC. It yields the protein CASSQAAYEQYF. This chain uses TRBV3-1 (or the pseudogene TRBV3-2) with TRBJ2-7; D unclear. V lost 1 base to trimming and J lost 2 bases, with 3 bases between them. This CDR3 is 12 amino acids long. CDR1 is LGHDT and CDR2 is YNNKEL in the germline V gene (reference sequence).

This clone has a single count. V and J are TRBV2 and TRBJ2-1; 16 nucleotides align to TRBD2. This CDR3 region has 19 residues. Germline trimming cut 0 bases from V and 8 bases from J; bases unmatched to any gene: 10. Germline-derived CDR1 and CDR2 are SNHLY and FYNNEI. CDR3 nucleotide sequence: TGTGCCAGCAGTGAAGCGGGACTAGCGGGAGGGCCGAACCCTCATGAGCAGTTCTTC. Its translation: CASSEAGLAGGPNPHEQFF.

The rearrangement joins TRBV2 to TRBJ1-2; D perhaps matches TRBD1 (6 bases). The CDR3 is made up of 19 amino acids. V lost 1 base and J 6 bases, leaving 27 bases between the germline ends. Germline V gene lookup returns CDR1 SNHLY and CDR2 FYNNEI. CDR3 loop: CASSEVGWDTTRWSDGYTF. As DNA, the CDR3 is TGTGCCAGCAGTGAAGTTGGGTGGGACACCACCCGATGGTCAGATGGCTACACCTTC. The variable domain in full, with the rest retrieved from reference TRBV2 and TRBJ1-2, is EPEVTQTPSHQVTQMGQEVILRCVPISNHLYFYWYRQILGQKVEFLVSFYNNEISEKSEIFDDQFSVERPDGSNFTLKIRSTKLEDSAMYFCASSEVGWDTTRWSDGYTFGSGTRLTVV.

The chain uses TRBV2 and TRBJ2-1, with D perhaps matching TRBD1 (7 bases). Germline assignment: CDR1 SNHLY and CDR2 FYNNEI. Trimming pared 3 bases from V and 4 bases from J, leaving 13 bases between. This CDR3 region has 15 residues. The CDR3 region has the DNA TGTGCCAGCAGTGATGCAGGGGGGAGGTACAATGAGCAGTTCTTC. Amino acids: CASSDAGGRYNEQFF.

This clone was seen only a few times. V is TRBV5-1 and J is TRBJ2-1; 10 positions match TRBD1. CDR1 SGHRS and CDR2 YFSETQ come from the germline V gene. V lost 5 bases, J lost 8 bases, and 10 bases stayed unmatched. CDR3 length: 15 residues. For the CDR3, the DNA is TGCGCCAGCAGTCTTTCCCGGGACAGGGGAGATGAGCAGTTCTTC. It is translated as CASSLSRDRGDEQFF. The full variable domain, its missing parts supplied by reference TRBV5-1 and TRBJ2-1, is KAGVTQTPRYLIKTRGQQVTLSCSPISGHRSVSWYQQTPGQGLQFLFEYFSETQRNKGNFPGRFSGRQFSNSRSEMNVSTLELGDSALYLCASSLSRDRGDEQFFGPGTRLTVL.

V usage is TRBV4-3 and J usage is TRBJ2-7, with 12 nucleotides matching TRBD2. Germline CDR1 LGHNA, CDR2 YSLEER. CDR3 length equals 18 residues. V was clipped by 5 bases and J by 2 bases; unmatched bases: 13. The CDR3 loop reads CASSSQGLAGGGAYEQYF. The CDR3, as DNA: TGCGCCAGCAGCTCGCAGGGACTAGCGGGTGGAGGGGCCTACGAGCAGTACTTC.

The chain links TRBV7-3 to TRBJ2-5; 8 bases are shared with TRBD1. The junction had 8 bases not matched to a gene; V was cut back by 5 bases and J by 0 bases. Germline lookup yields CDR1 SGHTA and CDR2 FQGTGA. This CDR3 contains 16 residues. The CDR3 DNA follows: TGTGCCAGCAGCCCTACAGGGGGTTTGTACCAAGAGACCCAGTACTTC. Amino acid sequence: CASSPTGGLYQETQYF.

This chain uses TRBV5-1 with TRBJ2-4; 9 bases line up with TRBD1. The CDR3 length is 15 residues. Trimming removed 4 bases from V and 6 bases from J; junction bases left unmatched: 8. Germline lookup yields CDR1 SGHRS and CDR2 YFSETQ. This chain's CDR3 is CASSGRTGERNIQYF. CDR3 bases: TGCGCCAGCAGCGGGCGGACAGGGGAGCGAAACATTCAGTACTTC.

The chain is built from TRBV6-2 or TRBV6-3 and TRBJ2-1; TRBD1 agrees at 7 bases. After removal of 5 bases from V and 3 bases from J, the junction contained 7 bases not matched to a gene. The CDR3 totals 15 residues. Germline CDR1 reads MNHEY; CDR2 reads SVGEGT. The CDR3 loop is CASSRPGQYYNEQFF. CDR3 nucleotides: TGTGCCAGCAGTCGACCGGGACAGTACTACAATGAGCAGTTCTTC.

The chain combines TRBV6-5 with TRBJ2-7, with 7 bases identical to TRBD1. V was pared by 6 bases and J by 6 bases, with 11 bases of the junction left unmatched. The V gene's germline CDR1 is MNHEY and CDR2 SVGAGI. The CDR3 spans 14 residues. CDR3 coding DNA: TGTGCCAGCAGCCATGGACAGGCCAGGAGCGAGCAGTACTTC. Translated: CASSHGQARSEQYF.

The rearrangement uses TRBV5-1 and TRBJ1-6, with D hard to call. The V gene lost 0 bases and the J gene lost 8 bases, with 12 bases spanning the gap. The germline CDR1 and CDR2 sequences are SGHRS and YFSETQ. The CDR3 is made up of 15 amino acids. The CDR3 nucleotides read TGCGCCAGCAGCTTGGGAGGGTCCGTAGATTCACCCCTCCACTTT. Translating it yields CASSLGGSVDSPLHF.

The CDR3 sequence is CASSFRGSYNEQFF. The DNA for the CDR3 is TGTGCCAGCAGCTTCAGGGGCTCTTACAATGAGCAGTTCTTC. The V gene is TRBV5-4, the J gene TRBJ2-1; D perhaps matches TRBD1 (6 bases). Trimming took 2 bases from V and 4 from J, leaving 10 bases between them. This CDR3 contains 14 residues. Germline CDR1 and CDR2: SGHNT and YYREEE (reference sequence).

The gene calls are TRBV10-3 and TRBJ1-4; tentatively, D is TRBD1 (5 bases). CDR1 and CDR2 (germline): ENHRY, SYGVKD. With 2 bases removed from V and 8 bases from J, the gap between germline ends came to 12 bases. The CDR3 is 14 amino acids. The CDR3 loop is CAISEPREGEKLFF. The CDR3 nucleotides are TGTGCCATCAGTGAGCCCAGGGAAGGCGAAAAACTGTTTTTT.

The chain has TRBV3-1 (or the pseudogene TRBV3-2) and TRBJ2-7; a weak D match, TRBD1 (6 bases). V lost 0 bases to trimming and J lost 7 bases, with 19 bases between them. The CDR3 length is 16 residues. Germline values: CDR1 LGHDT, CDR2 YNNKEL (reference sequence). The CDR3 DNA sequence: TGTGCCAGCAGCCAAGATCTGGGGGACATCTATACGGAGCAGTACTTC. Translating it yields CASSQDLGDIYTEQYF.